This TCR beta chain stems from a study of cytomegalovirus exposure and HLA in healthy donors. General study points: According to reports, the classifier identified cytomegalovirus status with high specificity and sensitivity.

The data were produced by immunoSEQ multiplex PCR, yet TCRdb's version contains in-frame clones alone and is incomplete. Of 130,000 to 150,000 clones in the sample, almost 90% were seen once. In this sample, this clone turned up a few times. Its antigen is unknown. Trimming shortened V by 0 bases and J by 7 bases, and 7 bases separated the two germline ends. The CDR3 totals 13 residues. From germline, CDR1 is SGHAT and CDR2 FQNNGV. The source of this sequence is a young woman in good health and CMV-seropositive. The chain uses TRBV11-2 and TRBJ1-5; the D gene is possibly TRBD1 (6 bases). Sample: PBMCs. CDR3: CASSLERGQPQHF. The CDR3 DNA reads TGTGCCAGCAGCTTAGAGAGGGGGCAGCCCCAGCATTTT.